This T cell receptor beta chain was observed in a study of identical twins. Trimming removed 4 bases from V and 6 bases from J, with 9 bases in between. The CDR3 contains 12 residues. Study-level points and caveats: Carriage of fewer insertions was seen in abundant cord blood beta clonotypes, whereas memory repertoires showed none. Models predicted too little out-of-frame TCR alpha sharing in monozygotic twins.

Turning to this clonotype: Its target is not known.

TCRdb re-derived calls from the 5' RACE reads in MiXCR, one entry per CDR3 protein. The table includes about 500,000 distinct CDR3 sequences, around 15% detected once. Another study also made use of these data, one on yellow fever vaccine responses in identical twins.

The sample was CD4+ T cells sorted from blood. The chain has TRBV12-3 or TRBV12-4 and TRBJ1-2; a possible D gene is TRBD1 (5 bases). The clonotype comes from a woman aged 18 to 35 in good health. This CDR3 reads CASSSRADGYTF. CDR3 DNA sequence: TGTGCCAGCAGTTCCAGGGCCGATGGCTACACCTTC.